Listed here are 2 T cell receptor beta chains from one sample, sequenced in a study of response to subunit inactivated influenza vaccine. TCRdb redid the calling of the RT-PCR reads with MiXCR, one entry per CDR3 protein. The sample lists more than 400,000 distinct CDR3 sequences, approximately 11% occurring once. The material was PBMCs from blood, obtained about 6 weeks after vaccination. These receptors were obtained from a man between 50 and 59 years old who received an inactivated influenza vaccine.

The chain is built from TRBV2 and TRBJ2-2, with a possible D match to TRBD2 (6 bases). In germline, CDR1 is SNHLY, CDR2 FYNNEI. The length of the CDR3 is 14 residues. Trimming removed 9 bases from V and 5 bases from J, with 16 bases in between. CDR3 amino acids: CASSGGGRTGELFF. CDR3 coding DNA: TGTGCCAGTTCCGGCGGAGGGAGGACCGGGGAGCTGTTTTTT.

Here the CDR3 reads CASSKRTGGADTEAFF. The CDR3 DNA reads TGTGCCAGCAGCAAACGGACAGGGGGCGCGGACACTGAAGCTTTCTTT. The chain recombines TRBV7-2 with TRBJ1-1; the match to TRBD1 covers 11 bases. Germline CDR1 SGHTA, CDR2 FQGNSA. CDR3 length: 16 amino acids. V lost 5 bases and J lost 3; bases outside the gene matches: 8. Full variable domain (missing parts from reference TRBV7-2 and TRBJ1-1): GAGVSQSPSNKVTEKGKDVELRCDPISGHTALYWYRQSLGQGLEFLIYFQGNSAPDKSGLPSDRFSAERTGGSVSTLTIQRTQQEDSAVYLCASSKRTGGADTEAFFGQGTRLTVV.